This T cell receptor (beta chain) originates from a study of shared clonotypes between healthy human individuals. Remarks on this clone: Its matching antigen is unknown.

Profiled with immunoSEQ multiplex PCR; TCRdb holds only in-frame clones, not every one. Counted here are about 470,000 clones, around 79% occurring once; the ten biggest clones make up under 15%. Study-level points and caveats: Only blood was sampled, and tissue TCR repertoires likely differ from blood ones. Few donors limited the genetic and exposure-history diversity represented.

Germline values: CDR1 LGHNA, CDR2 YSLEER. The CDR3 is 17 amino acids. V lost 0 bases and J lost 5, with 16 bases in between. The chain employs TRBV4-3 and TRBJ2-2; the D gene is possibly TRBD2 (5 bases). The sequencing input was PBMCs. The TCR sequence derives from a middle-aged woman in good health. Some clones in this sample may be carry-over from other donors' samples. CDR3 sequence (DNA): TGCGCCAGCAGCCAAGAGAGGGATAGCGTTCGGACCGGGGAGCTGTTTTTT. This codes for CASSQERDSVRTGELFF.